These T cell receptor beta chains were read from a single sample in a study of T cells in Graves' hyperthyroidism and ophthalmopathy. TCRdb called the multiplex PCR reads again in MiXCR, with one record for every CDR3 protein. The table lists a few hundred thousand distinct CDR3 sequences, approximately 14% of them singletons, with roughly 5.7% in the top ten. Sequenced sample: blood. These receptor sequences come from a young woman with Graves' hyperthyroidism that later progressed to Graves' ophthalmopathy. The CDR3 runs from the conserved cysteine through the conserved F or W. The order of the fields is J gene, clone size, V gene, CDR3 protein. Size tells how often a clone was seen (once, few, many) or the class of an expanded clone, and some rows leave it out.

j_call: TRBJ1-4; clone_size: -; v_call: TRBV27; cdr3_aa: CASSLGRGQGTDEKLFF
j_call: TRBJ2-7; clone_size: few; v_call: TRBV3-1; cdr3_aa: CASSQDWNGYEQYF
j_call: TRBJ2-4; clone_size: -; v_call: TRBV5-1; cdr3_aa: CASSSDRESVGNIQYF
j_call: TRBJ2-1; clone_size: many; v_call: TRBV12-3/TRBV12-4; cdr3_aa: CASIRGLAVYNEQFF
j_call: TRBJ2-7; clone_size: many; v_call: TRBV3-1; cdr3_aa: CASSQEGQGSYEQYF
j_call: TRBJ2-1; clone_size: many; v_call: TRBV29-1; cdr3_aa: CSARGPYNEQFF
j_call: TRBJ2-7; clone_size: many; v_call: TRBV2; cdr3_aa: CASCLLGGESGYF
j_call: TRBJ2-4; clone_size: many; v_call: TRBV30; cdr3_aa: CAGGRDSENIQYF
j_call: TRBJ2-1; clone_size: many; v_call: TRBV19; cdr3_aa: CASSVGGGLADSSYNEQFF
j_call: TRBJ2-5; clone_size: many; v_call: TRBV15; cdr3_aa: CATSRTTPTNQAETQYF
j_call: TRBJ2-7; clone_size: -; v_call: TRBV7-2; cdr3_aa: CASSPGGGASHEQYF
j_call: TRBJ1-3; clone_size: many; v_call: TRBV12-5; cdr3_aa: CASGLSSSGNTIYF
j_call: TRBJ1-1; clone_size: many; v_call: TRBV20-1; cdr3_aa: CSARDEYLDRANTEAFF
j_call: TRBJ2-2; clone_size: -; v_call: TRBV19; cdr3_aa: CASSIVDTGELFF
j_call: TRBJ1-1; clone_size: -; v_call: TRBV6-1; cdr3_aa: CASNPRQPYTEAFF
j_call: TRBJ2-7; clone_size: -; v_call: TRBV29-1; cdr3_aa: CSVEDTGPSYEQYF
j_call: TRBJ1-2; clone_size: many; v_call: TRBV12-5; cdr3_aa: CASGLEQSNYGYTF
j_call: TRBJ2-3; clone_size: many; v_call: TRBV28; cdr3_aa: CAIQAGGGTDTQYF
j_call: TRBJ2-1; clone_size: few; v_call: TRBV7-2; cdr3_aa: CASSSPPGGTNEQFF
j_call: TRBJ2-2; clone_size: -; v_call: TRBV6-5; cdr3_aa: CASSYKTTGELFF
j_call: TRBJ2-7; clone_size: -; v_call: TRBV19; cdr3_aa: CASSNSGRGEQYF
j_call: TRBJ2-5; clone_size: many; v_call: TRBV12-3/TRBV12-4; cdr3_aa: CASSLAPAYQETQYF
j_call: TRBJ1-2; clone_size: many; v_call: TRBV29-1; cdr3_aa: CSVEDGGARDGYTF
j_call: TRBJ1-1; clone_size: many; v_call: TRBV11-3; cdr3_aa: CASSSMTGALETEAFF
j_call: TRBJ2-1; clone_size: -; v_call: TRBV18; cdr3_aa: CASSPQELSGEQFF
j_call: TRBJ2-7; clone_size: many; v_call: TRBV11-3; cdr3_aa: CASSEGQGSPYEQYF
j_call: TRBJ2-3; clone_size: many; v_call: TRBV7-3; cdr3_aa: CASSPGGAYTDTQYF
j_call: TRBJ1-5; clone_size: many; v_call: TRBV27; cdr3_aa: CASAKAGHQPQHF
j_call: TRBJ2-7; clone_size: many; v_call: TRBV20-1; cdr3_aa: CSAILAGHSYEQYF
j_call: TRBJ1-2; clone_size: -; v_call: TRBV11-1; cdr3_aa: CASRGQGAYYGYTF
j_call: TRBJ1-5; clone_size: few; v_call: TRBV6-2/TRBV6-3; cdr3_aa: CASSYSGRGQPQHF
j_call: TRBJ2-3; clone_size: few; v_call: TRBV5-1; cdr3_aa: CASSLSRGSPSTDGQYF
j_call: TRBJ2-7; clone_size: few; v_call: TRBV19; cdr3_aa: CASSTSAEQYF
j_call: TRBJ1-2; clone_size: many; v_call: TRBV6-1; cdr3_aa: CASSLGGYSHGYTF
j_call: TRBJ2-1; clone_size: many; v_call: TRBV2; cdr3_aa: CASSERGAVSSYNEQFF
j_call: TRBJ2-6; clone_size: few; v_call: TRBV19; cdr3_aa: CASSIDYDRSSGANVLTF
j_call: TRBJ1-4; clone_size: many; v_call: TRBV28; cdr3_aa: CASSPATNEKLFF
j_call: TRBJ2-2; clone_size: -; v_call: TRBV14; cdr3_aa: CAISHVIRGHQTGELFF
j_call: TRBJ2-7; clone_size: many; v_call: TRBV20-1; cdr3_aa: CSARGGLGRPQGDEQYF
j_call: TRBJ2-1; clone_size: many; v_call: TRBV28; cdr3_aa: CASKTSGIYNEQFF
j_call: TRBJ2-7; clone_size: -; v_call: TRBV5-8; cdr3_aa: CASSLVRGLASRPPYEQYF